The rows below give T cell receptor beta chains drawn from one sample of a study of T cell changes during pregnancy in multiple sclerosis. Libraries were prepared by immunoSEQ multiplex PCR; TCRdb keeps only in-frame clonotypes and omits some of them. Altogether 40,000 to 60,000 clones are present, about nine tenths being singletons, with the ten largest covering roughly 0.59%. The material was CD4+ T cells from peripheral blood mononuclear cells, obtained after pregnancy. Receptor source: a female donor with multiple sclerosis, enrolled in a pregnancy study. CDR3s include the opening cysteine and the closing phenylalanine or tryptophan. D genes are given only for firm matches. Not all rows give a size; the values are once, few, many and, for expanded clones, a class.

j_call v_call d_call clone_size cdr3_aa cdr3_nt
TRBJ2-1 TRBV20-1 . . CSASLAIEQFF TGCAGTGCTTCTCTAGCTATTGAGCAGTTCTTC
TRBJ2-3 TRBV19 TRBD2 . CASRTSGTDTQYF TGTGCCAGTAGGACTAGCGGCACAGATACGCAGTATTTT
TRBJ2-7 TRBV27 TRBD1 . CASSPYRGSLGEQYF TGTGCCAGCAGTCCGTACAGGGGGTCCCTCGGCGAGCAGTACTTC
TRBJ1-2 TRBV19 TRBD1 . CASSIAARDRGTGGYTF TGTGCCAGTAGTATAGCCGCCCGGGACAGGGGGACGGGTGGCTACACCTTC
TRBJ2-3 TRBV28 TRBD2 once CASSLSSGSERDTQYF TGTGCCAGCAGTTTAAGTAGCGGGAGCGAGAGAGATACGCAGTATTTT
TRBJ1-2 TRBV11-2 TRBD1 . CASSLVPGGLNYGYTF TGTGCCAGCAGCTTAGTACCAGGGGGACTTAACTATGGCTACACCTTC
TRBJ1-1 TRBV19 . . CASRITGFNTEAFF TGTGCCAGTAGAATTACAGGGTTTAACACTGAAGCTTTCTTT
TRBJ1-5 TRBV19 . once CASIPGDNYSNQPQHF TGTGCCAGTATCCCTGGGGACAATTATAGCAATCAGCCCCAGCATTTT
TRBJ2-2 TRBV28 . . CASTLAGALLTGELFF TGTGCCAGCACCCTCGCAGGCGCTCTATTAACCGGGGAGCTGTTTTTT
TRBJ2-7 TRBV28 . . CASSGSTGVAGYEQYF TGTGCCAGCAGTGGCTCGACAGGGGTAGCGGGTTACGAGCAGTACTTC
TRBJ2-7 TRBV7-9 TRBD1 . CASSLPGQGRREQYF TGTGCCAGCAGCTTACCGGGACAGGGAAGACGCGAGCAGTACTTC
TRBJ2-2 TRBV19 . . CAISPQGNTGELFF TGTGCTATTTCTCCACAGGGGAACACCGGGGAGCTGTTTTTT
TRBJ2-7 TRBV19 . . CASSRFTETTSLGYEQYF TGTGCCAGTAGCCGCTTTACGGAGACTACATCCCTTGGCTACGAGCAGTACTTC
TRBJ2-7 TRBV7-2 . . CASSRRYSYEQYF TGTGCCAGCAGCCGGAGGTACTCCTACGAGCAGTACTTC
TRBJ2-2 TRBV6-5 . . CASSYGGRELFF TGTGCCAGCAGTTATGGGGGCCGGGAGCTGTTTTTT
TRBJ2-7 TRBV27 . . CASSPTGFEQYF TGTGCCAGCAGTCCTACAGGGTTCGAGCAGTACTTC
TRBJ2-1 TRBV19 . . CASSIVPGSYNEQFF TGTGCCAGTAGTATAGTACCAGGGTCCTACAATGAGCAGTTCTTC